The 32 T cell receptor beta chains given below trace back to one sample, sequenced in a study of cytotoxic CD8 clonotypes in ibrutinib-treated CLL. This table comes from immunoSEQ multiplex PCR, and its TCRdb copy is limited to in-frame clones, with some not included. The repertoire holds some 130,000 clones, with around 93% as singletons. The sequenced sample was PBMCs, obtained after 12 months of ibrutinib treatment. The receptors come from a human donor with chronic lymphocytic leukemia.

The chain combines TRBV30 with TRBJ2-1; a weak D match, TRBD1 (7 bases). Looked up from germline, CDR1 is GTSNPN and CDR2 is SVGIG (reference sequence). This CDR3 has 14 residues. Trimming took off 2 bases at V and 5 bases at J, with 13 bases between the two ends. The CDR3 protein is CAWSRGRGDNEQFF. In DNA, the CDR3 is TGTGCCTGGAGTAGGGGCAGGGGGGACAATGAGCAGTTCTTC.

In the case of this clone: Compared with germline, one end of the junction differs, possibly owing to a read error. This chain links TRBV13 with TRBJ1-2, with D perhaps matching TRBD1 (5 bases). Germline CDR1 PRHDT, CDR2 FYEKMQ (reference sequence). This CDR3 is 12 amino acids long. The CDR3 DNA reads TGTGCCAGCAGCGGGGACTGGGGTCCGCCAGGATTC. Its translation is CASSGDWGPPGF.

The chain recombines TRBV10-3 with TRBJ2-7; 10 nucleotides align to TRBD2. The V gene's germline CDR1 is ENHRY and CDR2 SYGVKD. The CDR3 has 15 amino acids. Trimming at V came to 11 bases and at J to 6 bases, leaving 16 bases not matched to a gene. The CDR3 region has the DNA TGTGCCCTATCATCTAGCGGGAGCGATCCCCGCGAGCAGTACTTC. Translating gives CALSSSGSDPREQYF.

This chain joins TRBV28 and TRBJ1-5; D is unresolved. Germline V lookup: CDR1 MDHEN, CDR2 SYDVKM. This CDR3 is 13 amino acids long. The germline V and J ends were trimmed by 3 bases and 5 bases, with 8 bases remaining between them. This CDR3 reads CASSLAGHQPQHF. In nucleotides, the CDR3 is TGTGCCAGCAGTTTGGCCGGGCATCAGCCCCAGCATTTT.

This clone came up once. The genes are TRBV19 and TRBJ2-1, with D hard to call. The CDR3 extends over 16 amino acids. Germline loops: CDR1 LNHDA, CDR2 SQIVND (reference sequence). V lost 3 bases, J lost 0 bases, and 12 bases lay in between. This CDR3 is CASSMGTKYSYNEQFF. In DNA, the CDR3 is TGTGCCAGTAGTATGGGCACCAAGTACTCCTACAATGAGCAGTTCTTC.

The V call is TRBV4-3, the J call TRBJ1-1, with TRBD1 identical over 7 bases. Losses at the gene ends were 0 bases for V and 3 bases for J; bases not matched to a gene: 4. From germline, CDR1 is LGHNA and CDR2 YSLEER. The CDR3 sequence is 15 residues long. The CDR3 is CASSQDRQGYTEAFF. CDR3 nucleotide sequence: TGCGCCAGCAGCCAAGATAGACAGGGTTACACTGAAGCTTTCTTT.

The CDR3, as DNA: TGCAGCGTTGTTTACGGGACGGGAAACACCATATATTTT. It is translated as CSVVYGTGNTIYF. The genes are TRBV29-1 and TRBJ1-3, with D perhaps matching TRBD1 (5 bases). V lost 4 bases and J 4 bases, leaving 11 bases between the germline ends. This CDR3 has 13 residues. The germline V gene has CDR1 SQVTM and CDR2 ANQGSEA.

The rearrangement joins TRBV19 to TRBJ2-3; no firm D call. V was clipped by 6 bases and J by 2 bases, with 9 bases between them. The CDR3 runs to 13 residues. Germline V gives CDR1 LNHDA, CDR2 SQIVND (reference sequence). CDR3 region: CASRPSTTDTQYF. The CDR3 DNA sequence: TGTGCCAGTAGGCCTTCCACCACAGATACGCAGTATTTT.

This rearrangement joins TRBV4-1 to TRBJ2-1, with 12 bases that match TRBD2. J lost 9 bases, V lost 1 base, and 4 bases had no gene match. CDR3 size: 15 residues. Germline V gene sequence: CDR1 MGHRA, CDR2 YSYEKL. In DNA, the CDR3 is TGCGCCAGCAGCCAAGGACTAGCGGGAGTAGGTGAGCAGTTCTTC. This gives the protein CASSQGLAGVGEQFF.

The rearrangement links TRBV5-1 to TRBJ2-1; D remains ambiguous. V lost 0 bases and J lost 0, with 4 bases in between. The CDR3 is 14 amino acids. Germline CDR1 is SGHRS and CDR2 is YFSETQ. CDR3 region: CASSLVDSYNEQFF. The CDR3 DNA reads as TGCGCCAGCAGCTTGGTTGACTCCTACAATGAGCAGTTCTTC.

The CDR3 spells CSVTRTGNYGYTF. DNA for the CDR3: TGCAGCGTCACAAGGACAGGCAACTATGGCTACACCTTC. This chain joins TRBV29-1 and TRBJ1-2; 7 bases line up with TRBD1. Germline assignment: CDR1 SQVTM and CDR2 ANQGSEA. This CDR3 has 13 residues. Trimming cost V 6 bases and J 2 bases; bases outside gene matches: 6.

The V call is TRBV18, the J call TRBJ1-1; D possibly corresponds to TRBD1 (5 bases). Germline values: CDR1 KGHSH, CDR2 LQKENI. V was trimmed by 3 bases and J by 4 bases, leaving 12 bases between them. This CDR3 spans 14 amino acids. The CDR3, as DNA: TGTGCCAGCTCACCCTCGGGGGGATCCACTGAAGCTTTCTTT. This codes for CASSPSGGSTEAFF.

The rearrangement links TRBV4-3 to TRBJ2-7; 7 bases match TRBD2. Germline CDR1 is LGHNA and CDR2 is YSLEER. The CDR3 runs 16 residues. Losses at the gene ends were 0 bases for V and 4 bases for J; bases not matched to a gene: 9. CDR3: CASSQDLGGVMYEQYF. The DNA for the CDR3 is TGCGCCAGCAGCCAAGATCTGGGGGGGGTAATGTACGAGCAGTACTTC.

This clone was counted at least ten times. J is TRBJ2-1 and V is TRBV19; 7 bases agree with TRBD2. Germline loops: CDR1 LNHDA, CDR2 SQIVND (reference sequence). V lost 5 bases to trimming and J lost 0 bases; unmatched junction nucleotides: 10. This CDR3 contains 17 residues. This CDR3 is CASSLFSGTISYNEQFF. CDR3 in DNA: TGTGCCAGTAGTCTGTTCTCCGGGACTATCTCCTACAATGAGCAGTTCTTC. Complete variable domain (other parts from reference TRBV19 and TRBJ2-1): DGGITQSPKYLFRKEGQNVTLSCEQNLNHDAMYWYRQDPGQGLRLIYYSQIVNDFQKGDIAEGYSVSREKKESFPLTVTSAQKNPTAFYLCASSLFSGTISYNEQFFGPGTRLTVL.

This sequence joins TRBV29-1 and TRBJ2-7; 9 bases fit TRBD1. V dropped 2 bases and J dropped 1; count of bases not matched to a gene: 3. The CDR3 covers 14 residues. Germline CDR1 reads SQVTM; CDR2 reads ANQGSEA. As DNA, the CDR3 is TGCAGCGTTGAAACCGGGACAGGGTCCTACGAGCAGTACTTC. Encoded protein: CSVETGTGSYEQYF.

This clone was found once. The V gene is TRBV28, the J gene TRBJ2-7, with 8 bases aligning to TRBD1. This CDR3 comprises 16 residues. Germline V gene sequence: CDR1 MDHEN, CDR2 SYDVKM. V lost 5 bases, J lost 3 bases, and 12 bases stayed unmatched. The DNA for the CDR3 is TGTGCCAGCAGTAGACAATCAGGGGGCTCTTACTACGAGCAGTACTTC. It translates to CASSRQSGGSYYEQYF.

The CDR3 loop is CASSYSGFSEQFF. The DNA of the CDR3 is TGTGCCAGCAGTTATTCAGGTTTCAGTGAGCAGTTCTTC. This chain uses TRBV28 with TRBJ2-1; D is uncertain. This CDR3 has 13 amino acids. Germline V lookup: CDR1 MDHEN, CDR2 SYDVKM. The V end lost 4 bases, the J end lost 9 bases, and 13 bases lay between the germline ends.

The chain uses TRBV5-6 and TRBJ2-7; 9 nucleotides match TRBD2. The CDR3 is 16 residues long. V shed 2 bases, J shed 5 bases, and the junction held 11 bases outside the gene matches. The germline gives CDR1 SGHDT, CDR2 YYEEEE. The CDR3 DNA sequence: TGTGCCAGCAGCTTTCCTCTAGCGGGAAATTCTGACGAGCAGTACTTC. This gives the protein CASSFPLAGNSDEQYF.

This sequence joins TRBV2 and TRBJ2-7, with 8 bases identical to TRBD2. Looked up from germline, CDR1 is SNHLY and CDR2 is FYNNEI. Trimming removed 5 bases from V and 3 bases from J; junction bases left unmatched: 6. The CDR3 has 14 residues. The CDR3 DNA reads TGTGCCAGCAGTTTAGCGGGACTAATCTACGAGCAGTACTTC. Translating gives CASSLAGLIYEQYF. The whole variable domain, filled in from reference TRBV2 and TRBJ2-7, reads EPEVTQTPSHQVTQMGQEVILRCVPISNHLYFYWYRQILGQKVEFLVSFYNNEISEKSEIFDDQFSVERPDGSNFTLKIRSTKLEDSAMYFCASSLAGLIYEQYFGPGTRLTVT.

The chain links TRBV28 to TRBJ1-2; D gene unclear. The CDR3 spans 12 residues. Germline V gives CDR1 MDHEN, CDR2 SYDVKM. The V and J ends lost 6 bases and 5 bases respectively, with 10 bases between them. For the CDR3, the DNA is TGTGCCAGCAGGAGCCAAAAATATGGCTACACCTTC. Amino acids: CASRSQKYGYTF.

The chain employs TRBV18 and TRBJ1-1; D is unclear. V lost 3 bases and J lost 1, with 6 bases in between. The CDR3 spans 13 residues. Germline CDR1 reads KGHSH; CDR2 reads LQKENI. Written as DNA, the CDR3 is TGTGCCAGCTCACCCGACGGGAACACTGAAGCTTTCTTT. Amino acids: CASSPDGNTEAFF.

This clone was found once. J is TRBJ2-3 and V is TRBV20-1; D is uncertain. The CDR3 covers 10 residues. With 5 bases removed from V and 2 bases from J, the gap between germline ends came to 2 bases. Germline V CDR1 and CDR2: DFQATT, SNEGSKA (reference sequence). The CDR3: CSADTDTQYF. The CDR3 bases are TGCAGTGCTGACACAGATACGCAGTATTTT.

The chain is built from TRBV11-2 and TRBJ2-1; possibly TRBD1 for D (5 bases). Trimming shortened V by 5 bases and J by 3 bases, and 8 bases separated the two germline ends. This CDR3 comprises 13 residues. Germline CDR1 SGHAT, CDR2 FQNNGV. The CDR3 here is CASSRDSYNEQFF. The DNA of the CDR3 is TGTGCCAGCAGCCGTGACAGCTACAATGAGCAGTTCTTC.

The chain joins TRBV21-1 to TRBJ2-7. TRBV21-1 is noted as a pseudogene. The CDR3 consists of 15 residues. CDR3 DNA: TGTGCCAGCAGCAAAGCTCAGGGCTCGGGATACGAGCAGTACTTC. Its protein is CASSKAQGSGYEQYF.

The chain combines TRBV5-1 with TRBJ1-1, with D perhaps matching TRBD1 (6 bases). The CDR3 totals 13 residues. Trimming pared 2 bases from V and 6 bases from J, leaving 11 bases between. Germline V gives CDR1 SGHRS, CDR2 YFSETQ. The CDR3: CASSLAQGSEAFF. The CDR3 DNA sequence: TGCGCCAGCAGCTTAGCACAGGGATCTGAAGCTTTCTTT.

The rearrangement uses TRBV18 and TRBJ1-1, with 9 bases aligning to TRBD1. Germline CDR1 and CDR2: KGHSH and LQKENI. This CDR3 has 14 residues. Trimming cost V 5 bases and J 2 bases; bases outside gene matches: 3. The CDR3 region is CASSEGQGNTEAFF. The CDR3, as DNA: TGTGCCAGCTCAGAGGGACAGGGAAACACTGAAGCTTTCTTT. The full variable domain, in which reference TRBV18 and TRBJ1-1 provide the parts outside the CDR3, is NAGVMQNPRHLVRRRGQEARLRCSPMKGHSHVYWYRQLPEEGLKFMVYLQKENIIDESGMPKERFSAEFPKEGPSILRIQQVVRGDSAAYFCASSEGQGNTEAFFGQGTRLTVV.

The chain employs TRBV19 and TRBJ2-1; 13 bases match TRBD2. CDR3 length equals 15 residues. Germline CDR1 is LNHDA and CDR2 is SQIVND (reference sequence). J gave up 8 bases and V 5 bases, and 6 bases lay outside the gene matches. As DNA, the CDR3 is TGTGCCAGTAGTCGGACTAGCGGGAGTCTCGATGAGCAGTTCTTC. Its translation: CASSRTSGSLDEQFF.

This chain's CDR3 is CASSLSSEQYF. For the CDR3, the DNA is TGTGCCAGCAGCTTATCAAGCGAGCAGTACTTC. The chain combines TRBV5-8 with TRBJ2-7, with D uncertain. The CDR3 length is 11 residues. The V gene lost 2 bases and the J gene lost 6 bases, with 6 bases spanning the gap. Germline V CDR1 and CDR2: SGHTS, YDEGEE. The whole variable domain, remainder taken from reference TRBV5-8 and TRBJ2-7, is EAGVTQSPTHLIKTRGQQATLRCSPISGHTSVYWYQQALGLGLQFLLWYDEGEERNRGNFPPRFSGRQFPNYSSELNVNALELEDSALYLCASSLSSEQYFGPGTRLTVT.

The gene calls are TRBV19 and TRBJ1-2; D not certain. With 3 bases removed from V and 7 bases from J, the gap between germline ends came to 9 bases. Germline lookup yields CDR1 LNHDA and CDR2 SQIVND (reference sequence). The CDR3 is 12 amino acids. The CDR3 spells CASSINLGGYTF. In DNA, the CDR3 is TGTGCCAGTAGTATTAACTTGGGTGGCTACACCTTC.

The V gene is TRBV6-6, the J gene TRBJ1-5; D is possibly TRBD1 (5 bases). Trimming took 7 bases from V and 2 from J, leaving 15 bases between them. This CDR3 is 15 amino acids long. Germline V gene data show CDR1 as MNHNY and CDR2 as SVGAGI (reference sequence). The CDR3 DNA sequence: TGTGCCAGCATGGAGGGTCAGGGCGGCAATCAGCCCCAGCATTTT. Its translation: CASMEGQGGNQPQHF.

The rearrangement joins TRBV5-5 to TRBJ2-3; 8 bases agree with TRBD1. The J segment lost 8 bases and the V segment lost 1 base, leaving 6 bases of the junction unmatched. The CDR3 has 14 amino acids. Germline CDR1 SGHKS, CDR2 YYEKEE (reference sequence). CDR3 DNA sequence: TGTGCCAGCAGCTTGCAGGGGGCCCAAATTACGCAGTATTTT. Translation gives CASSLQGAQITQYF.

V usage is TRBV19 and J usage is TRBJ1-1, with 7 bases fitting TRBD1. J was trimmed by 6 bases and V by 6 bases; bases with no gene match: 10. This CDR3 contains 14 residues. CDR1 LNHDA and CDR2 SQIVND come from the germline V gene (reference sequence). DNA for the CDR3: TGTGCCAGTAGATCAGGGGGGATAAGGGCTGAAGCTTTCTTT. Translation: CASRSGGIRAEAFF.